The following is a TCR beta chain sequence with its context. The entry originates in a study of blood T cell repertoires in COVID-19. Study details: Sites in the United States, Italy and Spain provided acute and convalescent COVID-19 samples. The cDNA or gDNA used as material had been derived from T cells, B-cell-depleted T cells, or PBMCs.

Under the authors' procedure: Reference gene primer amplification gave estimated nucleated cell counts. Clones were read by immunoSEQ multiplex PCR, and TCRdb kept only the in-frame ones, dropping some. That table is the source of V, J and clone size, and D and trimming were worked out from the DNA. The table records around 110,000 clones, roughly 85% of them present only once. Per the germline V gene, CDR1 is SGHTA and CDR2 is FQGNSA. The length of the CDR3 is 14 residues. V lost 3 bases and J 2 bases, leaving 11 bases between the germline ends. The V call is TRBV7-2, the J call TRBJ2-7, with D maybe TRBD2 (7 bases). The receptor was derived from a man younger than 40 with acute or convalescent COVID-19. Material: peripheral blood. DNA for the CDR3: TGTGCCAGCAGCTTCCAAGGGGGGGCCTACGAGCAGTACTTC. Translation: CASSFQGGAYEQYF.